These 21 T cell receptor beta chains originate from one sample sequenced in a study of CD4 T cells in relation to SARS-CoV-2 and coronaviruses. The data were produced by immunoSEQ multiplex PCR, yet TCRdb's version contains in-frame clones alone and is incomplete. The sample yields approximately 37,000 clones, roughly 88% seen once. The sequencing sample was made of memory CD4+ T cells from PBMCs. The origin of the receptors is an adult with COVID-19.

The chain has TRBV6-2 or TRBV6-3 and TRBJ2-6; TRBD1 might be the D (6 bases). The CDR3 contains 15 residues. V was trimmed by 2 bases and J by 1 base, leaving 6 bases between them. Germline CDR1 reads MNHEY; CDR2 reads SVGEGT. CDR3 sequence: CASSYRGSGANVLTF. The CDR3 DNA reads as TGTGCCAGCAGTTACAGGGGGTCTGGGGCCAACGTCCTGACTTTC.

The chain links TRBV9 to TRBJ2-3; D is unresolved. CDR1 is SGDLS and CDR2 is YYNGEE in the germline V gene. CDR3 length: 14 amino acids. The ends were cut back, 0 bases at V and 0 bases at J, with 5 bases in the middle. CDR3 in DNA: TGTGCCAGCAGCGTAGCGCCCAGCACAGATACGCAGTATTTT. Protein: CASSVAPSTDTQYF.

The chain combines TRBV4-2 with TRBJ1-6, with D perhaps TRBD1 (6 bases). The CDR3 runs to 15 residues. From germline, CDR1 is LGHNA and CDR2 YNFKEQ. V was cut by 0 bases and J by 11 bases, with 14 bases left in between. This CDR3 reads CASSQEMDRRTPLHF. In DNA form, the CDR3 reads TGTGCCAGCAGCCAAGAGATGGACAGACGTACACCCCTCCACTTT.

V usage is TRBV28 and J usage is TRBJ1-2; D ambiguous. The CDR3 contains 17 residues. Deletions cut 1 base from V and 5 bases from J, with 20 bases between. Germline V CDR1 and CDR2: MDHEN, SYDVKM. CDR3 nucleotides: TGTGCCAGCAGTTTATACATTACGGGAGGGAGCATGTATGGCTACACCTTC. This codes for CASSLYITGGSMYGYTF.

As DNA, the CDR3 is TGTGCCAGCAGCCCTCCCAAGGGCGGGAACCAAGAGACCCAGTACTTC. It yields the protein CASSPPKGGNQETQYF. The chain couples TRBV3-1 (or the pseudogene TRBV3-2) to TRBJ2-5; the D gene is possibly TRBD2 (6 bases). V lost 4 bases and J lost 0, with 15 bases in between. There are 16 residues in the CDR3. Germline V gene lookup returns CDR1 LGHDT and CDR2 YNNKEL (reference sequence).

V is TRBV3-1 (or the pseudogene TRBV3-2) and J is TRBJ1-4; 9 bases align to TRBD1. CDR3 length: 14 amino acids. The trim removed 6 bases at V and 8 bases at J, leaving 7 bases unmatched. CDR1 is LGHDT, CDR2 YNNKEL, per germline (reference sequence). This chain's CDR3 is CASSRQGVEEKLFF. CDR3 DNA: TGTGCCAGCAGTCGACAGGGGGTAGAAGAAAAACTGTTTTTT.

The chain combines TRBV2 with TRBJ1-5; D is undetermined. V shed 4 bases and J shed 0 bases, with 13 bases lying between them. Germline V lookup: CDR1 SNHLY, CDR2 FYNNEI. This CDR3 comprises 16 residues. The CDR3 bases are TGTGCCAGCAGTGTTGGGGAGGACTATAGCAATCAGCCCCAGCATTTT. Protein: CASSVGEDYSNQPQHF.

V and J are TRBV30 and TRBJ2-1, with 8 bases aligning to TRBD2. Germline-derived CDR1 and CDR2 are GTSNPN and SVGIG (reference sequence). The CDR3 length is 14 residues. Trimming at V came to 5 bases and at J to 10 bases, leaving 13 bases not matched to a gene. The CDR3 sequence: CAWSRSGLEEEQFF. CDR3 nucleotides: TGTGCCTGGTCCAGATCGGGACTAGAGGAAGAGCAGTTCTTC.

CDR3 DNA sequence: TGCGCCAGCAGCAGGAACACAGGGGGTCAGAAAGAGACCCAGTACTTC. Protein sequence: CASSRNTGGQKETQYF. J is TRBJ2-5 and V is TRBV5-1; 8 bases line up with TRBD1. Germline CDR1 SGHRS, CDR2 YFSETQ. The CDR3 contains 16 residues. With 4 bases clipped from V and 3 bases from J, the junction kept 11 bases outside the gene matches.

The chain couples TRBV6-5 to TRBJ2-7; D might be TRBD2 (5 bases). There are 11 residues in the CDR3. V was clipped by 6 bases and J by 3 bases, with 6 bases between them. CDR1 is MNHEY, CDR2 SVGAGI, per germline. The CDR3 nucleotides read TGTGCCAGCAGAAGCGGCTACGAGCAGTACTTC. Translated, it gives CASRSGYEQYF.

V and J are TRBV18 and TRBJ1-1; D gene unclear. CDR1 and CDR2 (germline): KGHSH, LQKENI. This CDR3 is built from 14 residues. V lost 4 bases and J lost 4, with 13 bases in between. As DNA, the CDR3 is TGTGCCAGCTCACACGATAATTTGGGCACTGAAGCTTTCTTT. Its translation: CASSHDNLGTEAFF.

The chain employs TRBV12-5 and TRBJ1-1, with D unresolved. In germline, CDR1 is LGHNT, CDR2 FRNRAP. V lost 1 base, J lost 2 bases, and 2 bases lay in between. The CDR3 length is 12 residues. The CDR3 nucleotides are TGTGCTAGTGGTTTGGAAAACACTGAAGCTTTCTTT. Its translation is CASGLENTEAFF. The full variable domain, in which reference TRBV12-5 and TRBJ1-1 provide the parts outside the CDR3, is DARVTQTPRHKVTEMGQEVTMRCQPILGHNTVFWYRQTMMQGLELLAYFRNRAPLDDSGMPKDRFSAEMPDATLATLKIQPSEPRDSAVYFCASGLENTEAFFGQGTRLTVV.

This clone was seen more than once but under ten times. The CDR3 DNA sequence: TGTGCCAGTAGTCACCCGGGGAGCTCGGAGCAGTACTTC. It is translated as CASSHPGSSEQYF. J is TRBJ2-7 and V is TRBV19, with D possibly being TRBD2 (5 bases). CDR3 length equals 13 residues. Per the germline V gene, CDR1 is LNHDA and CDR2 is SQIVND (reference sequence). V lost 5 bases to trimming and J lost 7 bases, with 15 bases between them.

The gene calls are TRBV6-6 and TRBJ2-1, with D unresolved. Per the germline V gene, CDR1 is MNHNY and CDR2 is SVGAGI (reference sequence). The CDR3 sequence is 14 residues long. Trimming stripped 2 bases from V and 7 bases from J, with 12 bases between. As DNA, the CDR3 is TGTGCCAGCAGTTACCAACATGGGCGGAATGAGCAGTTCTTC. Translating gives CASSYQHGRNEQFF.

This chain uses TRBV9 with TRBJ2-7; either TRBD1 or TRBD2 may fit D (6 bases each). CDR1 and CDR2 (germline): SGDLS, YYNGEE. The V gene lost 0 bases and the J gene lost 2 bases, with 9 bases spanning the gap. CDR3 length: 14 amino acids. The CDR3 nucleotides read TGTGCCAGCAGCGTAGGTGGGGGGCCCTACGAGCAGTACTTC. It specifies CASSVGGGPYEQYF.

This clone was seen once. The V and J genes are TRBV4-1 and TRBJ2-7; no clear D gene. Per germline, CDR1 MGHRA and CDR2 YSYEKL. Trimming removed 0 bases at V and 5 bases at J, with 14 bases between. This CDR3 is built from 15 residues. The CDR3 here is CASSQDILLLDEQYF. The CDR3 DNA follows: TGCGCCAGCAGCCAAGATATCCTTCTCCTTGACGAGCAGTACTTC.

This CDR3 reads CASSQGLAGITGELFF. Here the CDR3 DNA reads TGTGCCAGCTCACAGGGACTAGCGGGAATCACCGGGGAGCTGTTTTTT. The rearrangement uses TRBV18 and TRBJ2-2; 13 bases agree with TRBD2. Trimming removed 4 bases from V and 4 bases from J; junction bases left unmatched: 3. The germline CDR1 and CDR2 sequences are KGHSH and LQKENI. CDR3 length: 16 amino acids.

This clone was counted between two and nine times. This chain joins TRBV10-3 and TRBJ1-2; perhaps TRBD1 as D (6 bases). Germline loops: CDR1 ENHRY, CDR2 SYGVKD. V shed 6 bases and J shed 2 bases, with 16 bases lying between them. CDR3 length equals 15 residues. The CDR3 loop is CAISDLGQLNYGYTF. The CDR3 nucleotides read TGTGCCATCAGCGACCTCGGACAGCTGAACTATGGCTACACCTTC.

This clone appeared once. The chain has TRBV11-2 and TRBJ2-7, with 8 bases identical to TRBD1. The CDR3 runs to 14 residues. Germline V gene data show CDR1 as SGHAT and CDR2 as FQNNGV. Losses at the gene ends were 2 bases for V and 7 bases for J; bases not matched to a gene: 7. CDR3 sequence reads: CASSLRRGLGEQYF. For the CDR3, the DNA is TGTGCCAGCAGCTTACGCAGGGGGCTGGGTGAGCAGTACTTC.

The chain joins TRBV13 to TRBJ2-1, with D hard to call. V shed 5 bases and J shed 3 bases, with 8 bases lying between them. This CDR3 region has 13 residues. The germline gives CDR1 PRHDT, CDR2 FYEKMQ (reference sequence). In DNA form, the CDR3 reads TGTGCCAGCAGCCGGAACCACTACAATGAGCAGTTCTTC. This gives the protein CASSRNHYNEQFF.

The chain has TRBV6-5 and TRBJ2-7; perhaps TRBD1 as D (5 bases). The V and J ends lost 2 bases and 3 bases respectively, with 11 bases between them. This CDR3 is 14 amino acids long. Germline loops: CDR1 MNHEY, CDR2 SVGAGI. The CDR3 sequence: CASSYQGADYEQYF. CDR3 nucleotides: TGTGCCAGCAGTTACCAAGGGGCCGACTACGAGCAGTACTTC.